This is a list of T cell receptor beta chains from one sample in a study of T cells in Graves' hyperthyroidism and ophthalmopathy. TCRdb processed the multiplex PCR reads anew with MiXCR; each CDR3 protein has one entry. The sample lists around 300,000 distinct CDR3 sequences, approximately 15% occurring once. The sample taken for sequencing was blood. These receptor sequences come from a woman aged 35 to 49 with Graves' hyperthyroidism. CDR3s include the opening cysteine and the closing phenylalanine or tryptophan.

v_call,cdr3_aa
TRBV12-3/TRBV12-4,CASSPGVAGGLPDTQYF
TRBV5-8,CASSLIQGRYTF
TRBV3-1,CASSQEGGGKAEAFF
TRBV12-3/TRBV12-4,CASSLQSGLRGELFF
TRBV2,CASSEVGPPYEQYF
TRBV4-1,CASSQVGQGSGWSGEQFF
TRBV18,CASSPPGQMNTEAFF
TRBV11-2,CASSTTSGLSYEQYF
TRBV27,CASREIAGGYNEQFF
TRBV5-5,CASSLEVGLGYTF
TRBV24-1,CATKPRFTDTQYF
TRBV12-3/TRBV12-4,CASSFSGTTGNWGYTF
TRBV27,CASPPGGMEFPETQYF